A single T cell receptor beta chain is shown here with its context. Its antigen is currently unknown. Per the germline V gene, CDR1 is SGHAT and CDR2 is FQNNGV. This CDR3 spans 13 amino acids. V lost 2 bases, J lost 9 bases, and 13 bases lay in between. Generated by immunoSEQ multiplex PCR, the TCRdb table keeps only in-frame clones and is missing some. The table records around 60,000 clones, 70% to 90% of them present only once. The data originate from a study of PD-1 blockade in classical Hodgkin lymphoma. Time point noted: cycle 4 day 1 (C4D1), after about 6 weeks of nivolumab. Each patient experienced a relapse that followed autologous stem cell transplantation, and brentuximab vedotin exposure varied. The best responses consisted of complete response, partial response or progressive disease. Study-wide results and caveats: Newly diagnosed patients were reported to start with lower TCR diversity than healthy donors. Those achieving complete response showed baseline diversity like newly diagnosed patients. Individuals initiating nivolumab under 1 year after ASCT were excluded.

The chain has TRBV11-2 and TRBJ1-2; D is unclear. The TCR was taken from a human donor with classical Hodgkin lymphoma. The starting material was peripheral blood mononuclear cells (PBMCs), obtained before the fourth cycle of nivolumab. The CDR3 nucleotides are TGTGCCAGCAGCTTATCGGCGTCCGGTAGCTACACCTTC. Its protein product is CASSLSASGSYTF.